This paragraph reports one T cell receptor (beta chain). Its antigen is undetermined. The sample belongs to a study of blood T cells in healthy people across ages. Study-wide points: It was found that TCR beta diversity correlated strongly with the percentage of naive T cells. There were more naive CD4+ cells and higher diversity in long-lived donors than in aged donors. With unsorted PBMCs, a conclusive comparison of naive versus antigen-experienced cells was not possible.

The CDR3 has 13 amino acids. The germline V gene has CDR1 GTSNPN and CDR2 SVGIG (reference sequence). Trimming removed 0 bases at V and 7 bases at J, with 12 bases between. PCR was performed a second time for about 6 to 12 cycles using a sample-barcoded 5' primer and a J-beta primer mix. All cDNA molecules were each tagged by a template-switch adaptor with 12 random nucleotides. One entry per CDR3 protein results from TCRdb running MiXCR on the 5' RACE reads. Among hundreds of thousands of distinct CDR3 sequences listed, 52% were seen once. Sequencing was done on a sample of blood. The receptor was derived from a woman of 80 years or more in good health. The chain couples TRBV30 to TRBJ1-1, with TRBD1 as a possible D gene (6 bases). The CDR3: CAWSVLSDSEAFF. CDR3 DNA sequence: TGTGCCTGGAGTGTACTATCGGACAGTGAAGCTTTCTTT.